This T cell receptor (beta chain) comes out of a study of blood T cell repertoires in COVID-19. In the study overall: The study drew acute and convalescent COVID-19 samples from the United States, Italy and Spain. T cells, B-cell-depleted T cells, or PBMCs provided the cDNA or gDNA that served as material.

This clone showed up just once. In germline, CDR1 is MGHDK, CDR2 SYGVNS. This CDR3 spans 15 amino acids. V dropped 5 bases and J dropped 4; count of bases not matched to a gene: 6. Per the study methods: Estimated nucleated cell counts came from reference gene primer amplification. Here immunoSEQ multiplex PCR was the method, and the copy in TCRdb shows in-frame clones only, minus some. V and J calls and clone size are as listed in that table; D and trimming were resolved from the DNA. The sample has 50,000 to 70,000 clones, roughly 83% seen once; the top ten hold 17%. Sequencing was done on a sample of peripheral blood. This receptor was obtained from an older man with active COVID-19. V and J are TRBV25-1 and TRBJ2-2; TRBD2 matches 8 bases. For the CDR3, the DNA is TGTGCCAGCAGTCTCCCGGGAGGGCCCACCGGGGAGCTGTTTTTT. It translates to CASSLPGGPTGELFF.